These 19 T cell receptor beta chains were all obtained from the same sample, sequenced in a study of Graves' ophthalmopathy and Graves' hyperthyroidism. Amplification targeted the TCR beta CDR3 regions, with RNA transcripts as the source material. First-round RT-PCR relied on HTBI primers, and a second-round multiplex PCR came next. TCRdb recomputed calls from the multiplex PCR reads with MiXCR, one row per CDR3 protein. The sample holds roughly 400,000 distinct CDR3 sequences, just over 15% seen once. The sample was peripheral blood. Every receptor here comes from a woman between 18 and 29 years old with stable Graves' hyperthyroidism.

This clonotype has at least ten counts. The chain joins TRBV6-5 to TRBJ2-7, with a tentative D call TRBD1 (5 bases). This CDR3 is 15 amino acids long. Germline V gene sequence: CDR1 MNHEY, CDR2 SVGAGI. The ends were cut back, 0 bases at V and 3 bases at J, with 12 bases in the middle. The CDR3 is CASSYSGQGSYEQYF. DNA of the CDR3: TGTGCCAGCAGTTACTCAGGGCAGGGTAGCTACGAGCAGTACTTC.

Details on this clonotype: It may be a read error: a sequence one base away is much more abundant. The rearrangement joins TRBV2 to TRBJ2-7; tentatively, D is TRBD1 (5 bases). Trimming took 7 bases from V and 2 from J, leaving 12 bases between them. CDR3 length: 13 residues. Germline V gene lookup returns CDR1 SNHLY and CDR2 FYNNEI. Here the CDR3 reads CASIKQETYEQYF. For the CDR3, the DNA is TGTGCCAGCATAAAACAGGAAACCTACGAGCAGTACTTC.

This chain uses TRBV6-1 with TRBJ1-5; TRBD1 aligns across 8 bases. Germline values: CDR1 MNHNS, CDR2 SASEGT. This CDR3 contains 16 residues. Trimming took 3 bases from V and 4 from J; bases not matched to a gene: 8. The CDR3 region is CASSETLGQGNQPQHF. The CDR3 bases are TGTGCCAGCAGTGAGACACTAGGACAGGGAAATCAGCCCCAGCATTTT.

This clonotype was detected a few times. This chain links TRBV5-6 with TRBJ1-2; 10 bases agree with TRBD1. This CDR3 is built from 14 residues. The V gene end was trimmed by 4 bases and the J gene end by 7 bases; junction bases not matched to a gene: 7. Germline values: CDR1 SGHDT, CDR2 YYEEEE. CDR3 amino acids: CASSQTGGIIGYTF. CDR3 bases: TGTGCCAGCAGCCAGACAGGGGGCATTATTGGCTACACCTTC.

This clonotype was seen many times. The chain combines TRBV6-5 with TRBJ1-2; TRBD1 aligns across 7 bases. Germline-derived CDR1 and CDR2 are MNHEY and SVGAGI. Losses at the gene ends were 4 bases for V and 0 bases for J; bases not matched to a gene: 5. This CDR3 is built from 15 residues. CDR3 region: CASSSQGGANYGYTF. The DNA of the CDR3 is TGTGCCAGCAGTTCTCAGGGGGGAGCTAACTATGGCTACACCTTC.

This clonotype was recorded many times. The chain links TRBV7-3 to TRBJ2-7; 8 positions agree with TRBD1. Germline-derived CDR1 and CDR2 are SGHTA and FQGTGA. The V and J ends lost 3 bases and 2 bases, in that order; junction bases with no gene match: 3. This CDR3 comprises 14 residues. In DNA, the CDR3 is TGTGCCAGCAGCTTCGACAGGGGCCCCTACGAGCAGTACTTC. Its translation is CASSFDRGPYEQYF.

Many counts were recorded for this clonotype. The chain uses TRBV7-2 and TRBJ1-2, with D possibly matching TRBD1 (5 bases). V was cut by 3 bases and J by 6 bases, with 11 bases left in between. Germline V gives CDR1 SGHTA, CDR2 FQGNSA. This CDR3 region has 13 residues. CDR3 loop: CASSFRELDGYTF. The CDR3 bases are TGTGCCAGCAGCTTCAGGGAACTGGATGGCTACACCTTC.

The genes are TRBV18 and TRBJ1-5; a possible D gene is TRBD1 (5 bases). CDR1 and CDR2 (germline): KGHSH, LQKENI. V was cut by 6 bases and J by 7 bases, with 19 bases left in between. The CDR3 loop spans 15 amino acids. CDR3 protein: CASSGLRDDRQPQHF. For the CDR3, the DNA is TGTGCCAGCTCGGGACTAAGGGACGATCGACAGCCCCAGCATTTT. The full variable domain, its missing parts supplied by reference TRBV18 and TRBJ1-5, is NAGVMQNPRHLVRRRGQEARLRCSPMKGHSHVYWYRQLPEEGLKFMVYLQKENIIDESGMPKERFSAEFPKEGPSILRIQQVVRGDSAAYFCASSGLRDDRQPQHFGDGTRLSIL.

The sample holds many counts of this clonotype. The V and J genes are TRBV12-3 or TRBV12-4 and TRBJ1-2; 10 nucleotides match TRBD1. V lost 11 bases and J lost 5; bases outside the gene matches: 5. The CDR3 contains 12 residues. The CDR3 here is CAQRQGAYGYTF. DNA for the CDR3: TGTGCCCAGAGACAGGGGGCGTATGGCTACACCTTC.

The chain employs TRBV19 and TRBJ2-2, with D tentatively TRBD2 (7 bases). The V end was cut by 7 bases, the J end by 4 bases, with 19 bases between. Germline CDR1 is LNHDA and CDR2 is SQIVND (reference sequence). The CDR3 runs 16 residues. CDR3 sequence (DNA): TGTGCCAGTACCCTTGCTCGGGGGGCTGGCACCGGGGAGCTGTTTTTT. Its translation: CASTLARGAGTGELFF.

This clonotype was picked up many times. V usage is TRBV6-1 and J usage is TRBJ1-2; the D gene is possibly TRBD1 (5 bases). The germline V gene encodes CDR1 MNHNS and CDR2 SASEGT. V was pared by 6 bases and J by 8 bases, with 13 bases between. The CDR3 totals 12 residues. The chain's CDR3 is CASSRQSGGYTF. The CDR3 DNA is TGTGCCAGCAGCCGACAGTCGGGGGGCTACACCTTC.

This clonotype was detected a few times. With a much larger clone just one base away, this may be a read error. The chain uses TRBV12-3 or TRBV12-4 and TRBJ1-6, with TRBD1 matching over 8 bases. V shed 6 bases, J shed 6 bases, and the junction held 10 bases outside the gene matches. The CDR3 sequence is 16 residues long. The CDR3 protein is CASSPRTGSCNSPLHF. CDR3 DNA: TGTGCCAGCAGCCCCAGGACAGGGAGCTGTAATTCACCCCTCCACTTT.

The CDR3 nucleotides are TGCGCCAGCAGGGTCGGGACTACGAACACCGGGGAGCTGTTTTTT. Its protein is CASRVGTTNTGELFF. V usage is TRBV5-1 and J usage is TRBJ2-2; 7 positions match TRBD2. Germline lookup yields CDR1 SGHRS and CDR2 YFSETQ. The CDR3 totals 15 residues. The J segment lost 0 bases and the V segment lost 5 bases, leaving 4 bases of the junction unmatched.

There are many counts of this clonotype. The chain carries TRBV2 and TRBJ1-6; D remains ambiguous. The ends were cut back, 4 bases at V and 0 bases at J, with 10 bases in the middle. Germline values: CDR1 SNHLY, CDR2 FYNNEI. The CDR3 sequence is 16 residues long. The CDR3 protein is CASSGALSSYNSPLHF. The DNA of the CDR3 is TGTGCCAGCAGTGGGGCGCTAAGCTCCTATAATTCACCCCTCCACTTT.

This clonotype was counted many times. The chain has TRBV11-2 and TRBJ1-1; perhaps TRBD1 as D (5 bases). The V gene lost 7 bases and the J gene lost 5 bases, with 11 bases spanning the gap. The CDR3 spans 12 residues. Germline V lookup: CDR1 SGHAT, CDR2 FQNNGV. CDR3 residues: CASTSEGTEAFF. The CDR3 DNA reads TGTGCCAGCACCAGTGAGGGGACTGAAGCTTTCTTT.

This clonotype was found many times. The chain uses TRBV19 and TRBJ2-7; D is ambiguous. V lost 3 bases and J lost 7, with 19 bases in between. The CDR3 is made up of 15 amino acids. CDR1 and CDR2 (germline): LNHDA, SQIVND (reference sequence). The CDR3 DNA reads TGTGCCAGTAGTATCATAGGCGGATCCACCGGTGAGCAGTACTTC. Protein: CASSIIGGSTGEQYF.

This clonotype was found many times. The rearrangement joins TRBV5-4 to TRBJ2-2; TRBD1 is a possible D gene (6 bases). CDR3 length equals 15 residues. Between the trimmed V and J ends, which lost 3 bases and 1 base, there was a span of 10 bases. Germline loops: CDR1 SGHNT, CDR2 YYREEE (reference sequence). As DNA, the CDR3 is TGTGCCAGCAGCTCCGGACAGCTGAACACCGGGGAGCTGTTTTTT. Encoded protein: CASSSGQLNTGELFF.

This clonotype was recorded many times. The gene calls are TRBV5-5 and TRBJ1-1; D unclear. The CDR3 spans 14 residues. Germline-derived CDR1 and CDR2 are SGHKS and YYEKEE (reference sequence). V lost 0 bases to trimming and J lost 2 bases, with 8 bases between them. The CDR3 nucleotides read TGTGCCAGCAGCTTGGTGGGTTTTAACACTGAAGCTTTCTTT. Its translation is CASSLVGFNTEAFF.

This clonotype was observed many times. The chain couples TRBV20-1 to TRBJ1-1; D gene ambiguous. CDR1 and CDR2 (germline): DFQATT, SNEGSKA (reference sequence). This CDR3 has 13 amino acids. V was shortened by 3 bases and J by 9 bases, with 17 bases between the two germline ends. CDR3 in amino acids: CSASISGSMKAFF. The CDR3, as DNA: TGCAGTGCTAGTATTTCCGGGTCCATGAAAGCTTTCTTT.